Listed below are T cell receptor beta chains from one sample, sequenced in a study of blood T cell repertoires in COVID-19. Sequencing used immunoSEQ multiplex PCR; TCRdb keeps in-frame clones, though not all of them. This sample has around 420,000 clones, with roughly 87% found just once. Sequencing was carried out using PBMCs or T cells enriched from blood (not recorded which). These receptors were obtained from a woman aged 40 to 50 with acute COVID-19. The CDR3 runs from the conserved cysteine through the conserved F or W. D genes are given only for firm matches. Clone size appears in some rows only: once, few, many, or a class for an expanded clone.

cdr3_nt	cdr3_aa	clone_size	v_call	j_call	d_call
TGTGCCAGCAGTCTCGACACCTACTCCTACGAGCAGTACTTC	CASSLDTYSYEQYF	NA	TRBV7-8	TRBJ2-7	NA
TGTGCCAGCAGTTCCGGGACAGGGGGCTCCCACGAGCAGTACTTC	CASSSGTGGSHEQYF	NA	TRBV6-5	TRBJ2-7	TRBD1
TGTGCCAGTGGAGAGGGACACAGTAAGACCGGGGAGCTGTTTTTT	CASGEGHSKTGELFF	NA	TRBV7-8	TRBJ2-2	NA
TGTGCCAGCAGCCCGACCGCAGGGACTACTAATGAAAAACTGTTTTTT	CASSPTAGTTNEKLFF	NA	TRBV5-4	TRBJ1-4	NA
TGTGCCAGCAGCTTAGCAACAGGGATGCGCAGGGAGCTGTTTTTT	CASSLATGMRRELFF	NA	TRBV7-8	TRBJ2-2	NA
TGTGCCAGCAGCCCCGTGGGGGCGGGGGGCCACAATGAGCAGTTCTTC	CASSPVGAGGHNEQFF	NA	TRBV9	TRBJ2-1	TRBD2
TGTGCCAGCAGCTTGACAGGGTTCCACGAGCAGTACTTC	CASSLTGFHEQYF	NA	TRBV11-3	TRBJ2-7	TRBD1
TGTGCCAGCACCTGGCGAGGCGGCTTAATTAACTATGGCTACACCTTC	CASTWRGGLINYGYTF	few	TRBV6-6	TRBJ1-2	NA
TGCGCCAGCAGCTTGGGTCCAGGGGCTAACTATGGCTACACCTTC	CASSLGPGANYGYTF	few	TRBV5-1	TRBJ1-2	NA
TGTGCCAGCAGCCAAGAGGCAGGGGGGCGATCACCCCTCCACTTT	CASSQEAGGRSPLHF	NA	TRBV5-5	TRBJ1-6	TRBD1
TGCGCCAGCAGCCAATCGAGAGCGGGGGGGTTCGGCGAGCAGTACTTC	CASSQSRAGGFGEQYF	once	TRBV4-1	TRBJ2-7	TRBD2
TGTGCCAGCAGCCCTCGGGGTAGCGGGGATCTCCAAGAGACCCAGTACTTC	CASSPRGSGDLQETQYF	once	TRBV11-2	TRBJ2-5	TRBD2
TGTGCCAGCAGCTTAGATTCCAGCGGGACTCACACAGATACGCAGTATTTT	CASSLDSSGTHTDTQYF	NA	TRBV11-3	TRBJ2-3	TRBD2
TGTGCCAGCAGTGACTCGGGACTAGCCCTAGGCGGGGAGCTGTTTTTT	CASSDSGLALGGELFF	NA	TRBV6-4	TRBJ2-2	TRBD2
TGCGCCAGCAGCTTGGAGGACAGGGCAGTCCAAGCTTTCTTT	CASSLEDRAVQAFF	NA	TRBV5-1	TRBJ1-1	TRBD1
TGTGCCAGCAGTTACGGGGGACAGGCTAATCAGCCCCAGCATTTT	CASSYGGQANQPQHF	NA	TRBV6-5	TRBJ1-5	TRBD1
TGTGCCAGCAGCTCAAATCCCCAGGGGGCTCAGAGTGGCTACACCTTC	CASSSNPQGAQSGYTF	once	TRBV7-9	TRBJ1-2	TRBD1
TGTGCCAGCGGGGCCGACCGCCGTGTTGAAAAACTGTTTTTT	CASGADRRVEKLFF	NA	TRBV2	TRBJ1-4	NA
TGTGCCAGCAGCATAAGCCATAGCGGGGGGGCTATCGGGGAGCTGTTTTTT	CASSISHSGGAIGELFF	NA	TRBV11-3	TRBJ2-2	TRBD2
TGCGCCAGCAGCTTGGACGGCGGTCACTTCAATGAGCAGTTCTTC	CASSLDGGHFNEQFF	NA	TRBV5-1	TRBJ2-1	NA
TGTGCCTGGTCGGCCAGGGGTTATCCAGATACGCAGTATTTT	CAWSARGYPDTQYF	NA	TRBV30	TRBJ2-3	NA
TGTGCCAGCAGTCCCATGGCCGGCAGGGGCTACACCTTC	CASSPMAGRGYTF	NA	TRBV7-2	TRBJ1-2	NA
TGTGCCAGCAGCGGGGGGAGCGGGCCTAACAATGAGCAGTTCTTC	CASSGGSGPNNEQFF	once	TRBV9	TRBJ2-1	NA
TGTGCCAGCTCACCTACAGGGGTTCCCACTGAAGCTTTCTTT	CASSPTGVPTEAFF	NA	TRBV18	TRBJ1-1	TRBD1
TGCAGTGCCCCTAGACAGGGACCACTGCACTTC	CSAPRQGPLHF	NA	TRBV20-1	TRBJ1-2	TRBD1
TGCGCCAGCAGTGAGTCCCCAGGGACCTACGAGCAGTACTTC	CASSESPGTYEQYF	NA	TRBV10-2	TRBJ2-7	NA
TGTGCCAGCAGCTTAAGGGGGGGCCCAGGGGATACGCAGTATTTT	CASSLRGGPGDTQYF	NA	TRBV7-2	TRBJ2-3	NA
TGCGCCAGCAGGAGGGTAATGTTCTCGTCGGAGACCCAGTACTTC	CASRRVMFSSETQYF	NA	TRBV10-2	TRBJ2-5	NA
TGTGCCAGCGGGAGGCTCGGCGAGCAGTACTTC	CASGRLGEQYF	NA	TRBV2	TRBJ2-7	NA
TGTGCCAGTAGTATAACCGGGACAGGTGGAAACACCATATATTTT	CASSITGTGGNTIYF	NA	TRBV19	TRBJ1-3	TRBD1
TGTGCCAGCAGCTTCGGGTTCGAGTCTGGCTACACCTTC	CASSFGFESGYTF	NA	TRBV12-3/TRBV12-4	TRBJ1-2	NA
TGTGCCAGCAGCCAATTCGGGGGGGAACAAACGACTGAAAAACTGTTTTTT	CASSQFGGEQTTEKLFF	NA	TRBV4-2	TRBJ1-4	NA
TGTGCCAGCAGTGTCCGTGAAGGCGGGGGAAACACCATATATTTT	CASSVREGGGNTIYF	NA	TRBV2	TRBJ1-3	NA